This note documents a single T cell receptor beta chain sequence. The data belong to a study of shared clonotypes between healthy human individuals. Clones were sequenced by immunoSEQ multiplex PCR, and TCRdb holds only the in-frame ones, with some missing. This table has some 2,100,000 clones, approximately 96% appearing once. The CDR3 runs to 9 residues. Germline V gene data show CDR1 as SNHLY and CDR2 as FYNNEI. V was shortened by 8 bases and J by 7 bases, with 5 bases between the two germline ends. Material: naive CD4+ T cells sorted from blood. The subset denotes: CD45RA+ positively selected. This sequence originates from a man between 18 and 29 years old in good health. This chain connects TRBV2 to TRBJ1-1; D gene unclear. CDR3 region: CASGVEAFF. Here the CDR3 DNA reads TGTGCCAGCGGCGTTGAAGCTTTCTTT.